What follows are 2 T cell receptor beta chains derived from one specimen sequenced in a study of T-cell reconstitution after alpha-beta-depleted transplantation in children. Using unique molecular identifiers, the investigators prepared the TCRbeta library. TCRdb used MiXCR to reprocess the PCR reads, holding one entry per CDR3 protein. The table has more than 85,000 distinct CDR3 sequences, around 6.1% seen once. The source was PBMCs, mostly from graft donor cells, collected 60 days after TCRalphabeta/CD19-depleted stem cell transplant. The receptors derive from a female patient between 2 and 15 years old who had a stem cell transplant for Fanconi anemia, so the T cells may come from the graft donor.

This clonotype has at least ten counts. The chain carries TRBV4-2 and TRBJ2-3, with D possibly matching TRBD2 (5 bases). Germline V gene lookup returns CDR1 LGHNA and CDR2 YNFKEQ. The CDR3 runs to 15 residues. V dropped 4 bases and J dropped 11 bases, with 22 bases sitting between them. The CDR3 region has the DNA TGTGCCAGCAGCCTCCAAGATAGGGCGGACTCGAGGCAGTATTTT. This translates into CASSLQDRADSRQYF.

This clonotype was counted between two and nine times. This chain uses TRBV20-1 with TRBJ2-7; 9 nucleotides match TRBD1. Germline V gene sequence: CDR1 DFQATT, CDR2 SNEGSKA (reference sequence). CDR3 length: 15 residues. Unmatched junction bases numbered 5, after V lost 1 base and J lost 1 base. DNA of the CDR3: TGCAGTGCTAGAGTGAAGGGACAGGGTTCCTACGAGCAGTACTTC. It codes for CSARVKGQGSYEQYF.